The 29 T cell receptor beta chains below all came from one sample that was sequenced in a study of shared clonotypes between healthy human individuals (dated by TCRdb to 2020 to 2022). Receptor amplification or capture employed the immunoSEQ multiplex PCR assay. TCRdb took over this immuneACCESS table, retaining in-frame rearrangements with V and J assigned. Such tables are incomplete; in checked studies, under half of the missing clones stem from an unresolved V gene, and the remainder is unexplained. Recorded for this sample are under 850,000 clones; 72% of them occurred a single time. The ten largest make up about 1.7% of the sample. Sample: memory CD4+ T cells sorted from blood. The cell subset or site label, read with the paper, signifies: CD45RA-negative fraction. These receptors came from a woman aged 25 to 39 in good health.

The chain joins TRBV5-6 to TRBJ2-7; TRBD1 matches at 10 bases. The CDR3 is made up of 14 amino acids. The junction had 1 base not matched to a gene; V was cut back by 0 bases and J by 4 bases. Germline CDR1 SGHDT, CDR2 YYEEEE. The CDR3 bases are TGTGCCAGCAGCTTGGGACAGGGGGCATACGAGCAGTACTTC. Amino acid sequence: CASSLGQGAYEQYF.

The chain employs TRBV7-9 and TRBJ2-1; D is possibly TRBD1 (5 bases). CDR3 length: 13 amino acids. V lost 4 bases and J 6 bases, leaving 10 bases between the germline ends. The germline gives CDR1 SEHNR, CDR2 FQNEAQ (reference sequence). CDR3 DNA sequence: TGTGCCAGCAGCTCGCGTCAGGGCAATGAGCAGTTCTTC. Protein product: CASSSRQGNEQFF.

The chain couples TRBV2 to TRBJ1-1; possible D gene TRBD1, 6 bases. The germline V and J ends were trimmed by 6 bases and 0 bases, with 14 bases remaining between them. Germline V lookup: CDR1 SNHLY, CDR2 FYNNEI. The CDR3 is 15 residues long. Here the CDR3 DNA reads TGTGCCAGCAGCCTGGACAGTTTCATGAACACTGAAGCTTTCTTT. As protein: CASSLDSFMNTEAFF.

The chain is built from TRBV6-6 and TRBJ2-7, with D perhaps matching TRBD2 (5 bases). CDR3 length: 14 amino acids. The V and J ends lost 6 bases and 4 bases respectively, with 16 bases between them. The germline V gene has CDR1 MNHNY and CDR2 SVGAGI (reference sequence). CDR3 sequence (DNA): TGTGCCAGCAGGAAAGCGGAGGAGTGGTACGAGCAGTACTTC. The encoded protein is CASRKAEEWYEQYF.

This clone was detected once. The J gene is TRBJ2-1, the V gene TRBV2, with TRBD1 matching over 7 bases. The CDR3 runs 14 residues. With 6 bases clipped from V and 7 bases from J, the junction kept 9 bases outside the gene matches. From germline, CDR1 is SNHLY and CDR2 FYNNEI. CDR3 protein: CASSDRELRNEQFF. CDR3 nucleotides: TGTGCCAGCAGCGACAGGGAGTTAAGGAATGAGCAGTTCTTC.

The chain employs TRBV7-9 and TRBJ1-1; the D gene is possibly TRBD1 (6 bases). This CDR3 has 13 residues. V shed 2 bases and J shed 8 bases, with 12 bases lying between them. Germline lookup yields CDR1 SEHNR and CDR2 FQNEAQ (reference sequence). CDR3 bases: TGTGCCAGCAGCTTAAACCCCGGACAGGAAGCTTTCTTT. This codes for CASSLNPGQEAFF.

The chain recombines TRBV7-6 with TRBJ1-5, with D possibly being TRBD1 (5 bases). Germline CDR1 is SGHVS and CDR2 is FNYEAQ. CDR3 length: 13 amino acids. Trimming left V 2 bases short and J 7 bases short, with 9 bases between. CDR3 sequence: CASSLQGWQPQHF. The CDR3 bases are TGTGCCAGCAGCTTACAGGGTTGGCAGCCCCAGCATTTT.

The chain has TRBV30 and TRBJ1-1, with 8 positions matching TRBD1. Germline CDR1 reads GTSNPN; CDR2 reads SVGIG (reference sequence). J was trimmed by 0 bases and V by 7 bases; bases with no gene match: 4. The CDR3 is made up of 13 amino acids. The CDR3 region is CAYDRGMNTEAFF. As DNA, the CDR3 is TGTGCCTACGACAGGGGCATGAACACTGAAGCTTTCTTT.

The chain joins TRBV7-8 to TRBJ1-1; 9 nucleotides align to TRBD1. The CDR3 runs 14 residues. Germline V lookup: CDR1 SGHVS, CDR2 FQNEAQ. The trim removed 2 bases at V and 10 bases at J, leaving 8 bases unmatched. CDR3 protein: CASSLPTGTGRAFF. The CDR3 DNA is TGTGCCAGCAGCTTACCTACCGGGACAGGGAGAGCTTTCTTT.

The rearrangement links TRBV19 to TRBJ1-1; no clear D gene. V gave up 7 bases and J gave up 1 base, with 10 bases separating them. This CDR3 is built from 13 residues. Germline V gene lookup returns CDR1 LNHDA and CDR2 SQIVND (reference sequence). This CDR3 is CASKSGGNTEAFF. Here the CDR3 DNA reads TGTGCCAGTAAGTCCGGCGGGAACACTGAAGCTTTCTTT. The full variable domain, completed using reference TRBV19 and TRBJ1-1, is DGGITQSPKYLFRKEGQNVTLSCEQNLNHDAMYWYRQDPGQGLRLIYYSQIVNDFQKGDIAEGYSVSREKKESFPLTVTSAQKNPTAFYLCASKSGGNTEAFFGQGTRLTVV.

This clone appeared many times. This rearrangement joins TRBV18 to TRBJ2-7; D gene uncertain. Trimming removed 3 bases at V and 1 base at J, with 10 bases between. There are 14 residues in the CDR3. CDR1 is KGHSH, CDR2 LQKENI, per germline. CDR3 sequence: CASSPDSRSYEQYF. The DNA of the CDR3 is TGTGCCAGCTCACCCGACTCGCGATCCTACGAGCAGTACTTC.

The J gene is TRBJ1-4, the V gene TRBV5-1; 9 bases align to TRBD1. Germline CDR1 reads SGHRS; CDR2 reads YFSETQ. Germline trimming cut 1 base from V and 8 bases from J; bases unmatched to any gene: 6. The CDR3 contains 15 residues. The CDR3 protein is CASSLTGQGGEKLFF. CDR3 nucleotides: TGCGCCAGCAGCTTGACGGGACAGGGAGGCGAAAAACTGTTTTTT.

The chain carries TRBV6-6 and TRBJ2-1, with 10 bases that match TRBD2. The CDR3 is made up of 12 amino acids. CDR1 is MNHNY, CDR2 SVGAGI, per germline (reference sequence). Trimming cost V 7 bases and J 11 bases; bases outside gene matches: 5. The CDR3 reads CASTRTSGQQFF. DNA for the CDR3: TGTGCCAGCACCCGGACTAGCGGACAGCAGTTCTTC.

The V gene is TRBV5-6, the J gene TRBJ1-4, with TRBD1 matching over 8 bases. The V gene end was trimmed by 4 bases and the J gene end by 3 bases; junction bases not matched to a gene: 5. The CDR3 length is 15 residues. CDR1 is SGHDT and CDR2 is YYEEEE in the germline V gene. The CDR3 sequence: CASSEMTGANEKLFF. CDR3 DNA: TGTGCCAGCAGCGAGATGACAGGGGCTAATGAAAAACTGTTTTTT.

This chain links TRBV19 with TRBJ1-5; possible D gene TRBD1, 5 bases. V shed 4 bases and J shed 10 bases, with 17 bases lying between them. Germline values: CDR1 LNHDA, CDR2 SQIVND (reference sequence). The CDR3 is 14 amino acids. The CDR3 loop reads CASSTRQLASPQHF. For the CDR3, the DNA is TGTGCCAGTAGTACGCGACAGTTAGCGTCTCCCCAGCATTTT.

This clone was seen only a few times. The same CDR3 is also encoded by other DNA sequences in this sample. The J gene is TRBJ2-7, the V gene TRBV5-4; 7 positions match TRBD2. V trimming: 3 bases; J trimming: 3 bases; junction bases outside the gene matches: 3. This CDR3 is 13 amino acids long. Per germline, CDR1 SGHNT and CDR2 YYREEE (reference sequence). CDR3 DNA sequence: TGTGCCAGCAGCTCGGGAGGCAGCTACGAGCAGTACTTC. This codes for CASSSGGSYEQYF.

V usage is TRBV5-4 and J usage is TRBJ2-1, with 11 bases lining up with TRBD2. V was pared by 0 bases and J by 6 bases, with 8 bases of the junction left unmatched. This CDR3 comprises 17 residues. The germline V gene encodes CDR1 SGHNT and CDR2 YYREEE (reference sequence). CDR3 residues: CASSLDELAGAGNEQFF. The DNA for the CDR3 is TGTGCCAGCAGCTTGGACGAACTAGCGGGAGCCGGCAATGAGCAGTTCTTC.

This chain connects TRBV11-2 to TRBJ2-7; 11 nucleotides agree with TRBD2. The germline V gene encodes CDR1 SGHAT and CDR2 FQNNGV. Trimming took 5 bases from V and 4 from J; bases not matched to a gene: 10. The CDR3 is 16 amino acids. CDR3 coding DNA: TGTGCCAGCAGCGTAACTAGCGGGAGCTTCGGGTACGAGCAGTACTTC. It codes for CASSVTSGSFGYEQYF.

This clone was counted a few times. The chain joins TRBV18 to TRBJ1-4; D remains ambiguous. CDR3 length: 15 amino acids. V lost 2 bases and J 0 bases, leaving 7 bases between the germline ends. The germline gives CDR1 KGHSH, CDR2 LQKENI. This CDR3 is CASSPIVATNEKLFF. The CDR3, as DNA: TGTGCCAGCTCACCAATAGTGGCAACTAATGAAAAACTGTTTTTT.

V usage is TRBV28 and J usage is TRBJ1-5, with D unresolved. The CDR3 extends over 15 amino acids. The V end was cut by 5 bases, the J end by 0 bases, with 11 bases between. Germline V gene lookup returns CDR1 MDHEN and CDR2 SYDVKM. The CDR3: CASSRRRNSNQPQHF. CDR3 bases: TGTGCCAGCAGTCGCCGACGTAATAGCAATCAGCCCCAGCATTTT.

This clone was counted only a few times. V and J are TRBV6-6 and TRBJ1-1; D unresolved. CDR3 length: 14 residues. With 2 bases removed from V and 2 bases from J, the gap between germline ends came to 9 bases. Germline CDR1 MNHNY, CDR2 SVGAGI (reference sequence). The CDR3: CASSYDGDNTEAFF. CDR3 nucleotides: TGTGCCAGCAGTTACGACGGGGATAACACTGAAGCTTTCTTT.

The chain joins TRBV28 to TRBJ1-1; D not certain. V was clipped by 7 bases and J by 7 bases, with 13 bases between them. The germline CDR1 and CDR2 sequences are MDHEN and SYDVKM. The CDR3 loop spans 12 amino acids. This CDR3 reads CASKPLFGEAFF. CDR3 nucleotide sequence: TGTGCCAGCAAACCCCTTTTTGGTGAAGCTTTCTTT.

This sequence joins TRBV5-4 and TRBJ1-1, with D perhaps TRBD1 (5 bases). Germline-derived CDR1 and CDR2 are SGHNT and YYREEE (reference sequence). Trimming took off 5 bases at V and 4 bases at J, with 12 bases between the two ends. This CDR3 is built from 13 residues. DNA for the CDR3: TGTGCCAGCAGGCTGATGGGGGGCACTGAAGCTTTCTTT. Its translation is CASRLMGGTEAFF.

The chain combines TRBV18 with TRBJ2-1; 8 bases fit TRBD1. The germline V gene has CDR1 KGHSH and CDR2 LQKENI. V shed 6 bases, J shed 10 bases, and the junction held 5 bases outside the gene matches. The CDR3 covers 12 residues. CDR3 DNA: TGTGCCAGCTCCCTGGACAGGGACGAGCAGTTCTTC. Its protein is CASSLDRDEQFF.

The gene calls are TRBV10-3 and TRBJ2-7; the D gene is possibly TRBD1 (5 bases). The germline V and J ends were trimmed by 5 bases and 4 bases, with 12 bases remaining between them. CDR1 is ENHRY, CDR2 SYGVKD, per germline. The CDR3 contains 13 residues. The CDR3 is CAISQGQKYEQYF. DNA for the CDR3: TGTGCCATCAGTCAGGGTCAGAAGTACGAGCAGTACTTC.

The CDR3: CASSLRPRANYEQYF. The CDR3 DNA follows: TGTGCCAGCAGCTTAAGGCCCCGGGCAAACTACGAGCAGTACTTC. This chain uses TRBV11-1 with TRBJ2-7; D unresolved. Germline lookup yields CDR1 SGHAT and CDR2 FQDESV (reference sequence). This CDR3 has 15 amino acids. V lost 2 bases and J 3 bases, leaving 14 bases between the germline ends.

The chain carries TRBV5-6 and TRBJ1-4; weak D call: TRBD1 (5 bases). CDR1 and CDR2 from the germline V gene are SGHDT and YYEEEE. The ends were cut back, 4 bases at V and 5 bases at J, with 9 bases in the middle. This CDR3 spans 13 amino acids. The CDR3 DNA sequence: TGTGCCAGCAGCGTGGGGCGGAATGAAAAACTGTTTTTT. It translates to CASSVGRNEKLFF. Full variable domain (missing parts from reference TRBV5-6 and TRBJ1-4): DAGVTQSPTHLIKTRGQQVTLRCSPKSGHDTVSWYQQALGQGPQFIFQYYEEEERQRGNFPDRFSGHQFPNYSSELNVNALLLGDSALYLCASSVGRNEKLFFGSGTQLSVL.

This clone was seen a handful of times. The genes are TRBV6-6 and TRBJ1-1, with D unresolved. CDR1 MNHNY and CDR2 SVGAGI come from the germline V gene (reference sequence). CDR3 length: 15 residues. V was pared by 5 bases and J by 0 bases, with 13 bases between. CDR3 amino acids: CASSPRAGMNTEAFF. CDR3 in DNA: TGTGCCAGCAGTCCTCGGGCCGGTATGAACACTGAAGCTTTCTTT.

This clone was counted once. The rearrangement links TRBV25-1 to TRBJ1-1, with 8 bases aligning to TRBD1. The germline CDR1 and CDR2 sequences are MGHDK and SYGVNS. With V trimmed by 7 bases and J by 1 base, 8 bases remained unmatched. The CDR3 is 15 amino acids. In DNA, the CDR3 is TGTGCCAGCAAGGGAACAGGGGGAAGGAACACTGAAGCTTTCTTT. It codes for CASKGTGGRNTEAFF.